The sequence of this TCR beta chain was determined in a study of cytomegalovirus exposure and HLA in healthy donors listed by TCRdb under 2017. About the full investigation: In an earlier analysis of some 550 of the donors, about 270 Gb of sequence data and 90 million to 120 million unique TCR beta sequences from roughly 180 million T cells were reported. Roughly 300 gigabases of sequencing data and around 90 million unique TCR sequences made up an early release that covered under 750 HLA-typed donors. The genetic ancestry cluster associated with self-reported Caucasian donors included 65% to 90% of the 350 to 500 genotyped donors. The study was designed to test whether signatures of past pathogen exposure could be identified by cataloging public T cell receptors. The study profiled the T cell repertoires of more than 500 subjects by immunosequencing and related them to cytomegalovirus serostatus. A separate validation cohort of 100 to 150 different subjects was used in addition to the approximately 700-subject first cohort. High-throughput TCR immunosequencing, statistical association of individual TCRs with disease status, and machine learning were combined to predict cytomegalovirus infection status. To study patterns of TCR occurrence, a later analysis re-analyzed previously published TCR beta repertoires from hundreds of donors and added high-resolution HLA genotyping. Rather than drawing on any new phenotypic data, the later analysis identified candidate immune exposures from TCR beta sequences and the way those sequences occurred across donors. An earlier analysis of around 580 of the donors used high-throughput TCR beta sequencing to judge whether each TCR beta V gene segment behaved as functional or pseudogenic. Donor age, sex, ethnicity and CMV serostatus were collected together with the repertoire data. Genome-wide SNP genotypes for about 55% of the 666 donors were used in a later genetic analysis, which treated that subset as a discovery cohort. All discovery cohort repertoires had been generated on a single sequencing platform. HLA typing covered class I and class II loci at four-digit resolution. The number of typed donors differed by locus: 629-630 for A, B, C, DRB1 and DQB1; some 540 for DQA1; roughly 600 for DPA1; and about 450 for DPB1. About five DR-DQ haplotypes were treated as single units for association and clustering because of strong linkage in the cohort. Among 300 to 500 genotyped donors of the cohort, an average of about 220,000 unique TCR beta nucleotide sequences was sequenced per donor, of which about 18% were non-productive. Beyond this particular receptor, the publication reports: An earlier analysis of approximately 500 of the donors showed that most TCR beta V segments appeared in productive rearrangements either about 87% or about 30% of the time, which broadly matched IMGT annotations. The cohort was sequenced for TCR beta chains only, and without alpha or paired-chain data the features that could be detected were limited. A further reported finding was that TCR beta sequences accurately predicted the HLA-A and HLA-B alleles for most subjects in the first cohort. Correlated functional status among segregating V segments might be attributable to linkage disequilibrium, but an unknown experimental factor could not be ruled out. When HLA alleles, especially DR and DQ, strongly co-occurred, attributing TCR associations to individual alleles was difficult. Because counts were too low, some 16 rarely observed V segments, including chromosome 9 orphons, were excluded from the earlier analysis of several hundred of the donors. It was suggested by the authors that the approach could potentially be generalized to other disease states and immunological phenotypes. Across donors, most TCR sequences were observed very rarely, whereas some public TCRs were present in many individuals. At a false discovery rate of 0.05, a later analysis linked approximately 18,000 TCR beta sequences to specific HLA alleles. The classifier was reported to diagnose cytomegalovirus status with high specificity and sensitivity in both the original and validation cohorts. According to a later genetic analysis, donors in an Asian-associated ancestry cluster had fewer N-insertions in productive TCRs than the roughly 670-donor mean. In a later analysis, most CMV-associated TCR beta chains were found to appear HLA-restricted, with HLA associations seemingly driven largely by CMV exposure. The 87-base-pair reads could not distinguish some IMGT-functional V segments, including TRBV6-2 and TRBV6-3, so those segments were excluded. HLA typing was unavailable for some donors at each locus, so association tests used only the typed subset. In a later analysis, TCR association rates were found to vary across HLA loci, with the most associated TCRs seen for DRB1 alleles and the fewest for HLA-C alleles. A later analysis reported that several top co-occurrence clusters appeared linked to parvovirus B19, influenza, CMV and Epstein-Barr virus. Compared with equally common non-associated chains, HLA-associated TCR beta chains in a later analysis were more clonally expanded and had lower generation probabilities. Three of the identified cytomegalovirus-associated TCR beta chains were confirmed in vitro to be specific for cytomegalovirus antigens. The study gave a list of under 200 TCR beta chains associated with cytomegalovirus. V-gene and J-gene trimming of TCR beta chains was associated with a missense DCLRE1C variant in a later genetic analysis, and the association was replicated in an independent cohort. The sequencing pipeline was judged likely to have produced a cluster of highly shared sequence variants as a technical artifact. Roughly uniform sequencing depth across donors was assumed in presence/absence analyses, although this assumption may not hold. CMV serostatus was the only immune exposure information available for the cohort.

Including the terminal cysteine and phenylalanine, the CDR3 comprises 11 residues. The DNA shown is the 33-base CDR3, in frame from base 1. V trim: 4 bases; J trim: 8 bases; unmatched bases: 0. CDR1 and CDR2 are drawn from the germline V gene: SGHTA, FQGTGA. In the case of this clone: The antigen it binds to is not known. No much larger clone is present one base from it, and per-base qualities are unavailable.

The cohort consisted of some 670 healthy bone marrow donors. At the time of sampling, every cohort member was nominally healthy, though immune exposures that went unrecorded were likely present. The donor was CMV seropositive and belonged to the group of 270 or so seropositive cohort members. A peripheral blood sample was collected from each donor, and TCR beta sequencing was performed on peripheral blood mononuclear cells. Genomic DNA was extracted from the blood cell samples with the Qiagen DNeasy Blood Extraction Kit. Library generation was performed with the immunoSEQ multiplex PCR assay. For the multiplex PCR, a mixture combining 60 forward primers for TCR Vbeta segments and 13 reverse primers for TCR Jbeta segments was used. The CDR3 region of rearranged TCR beta genes was amplified from genomic DNA with a multiplex PCR assay. The amplified TCR beta libraries were sequenced on the Illumina HiSeq System as 87-base-pair reads. From the authors' description of their analysis: In a later analysis, 80 million or so unique TCR beta chains were counted across the roughly 610 repertoires, and roughly 9.9 million of these chains were shared by at least two donors. Raw reads were error-corrected and collapsed into unique sequences by a nearest-neighbor algorithm in which closely related sequences were merged to remove PCR and sequencing errors. V, D and J gene segments were assigned by aligning CDR3 sequences to IMGT reference sequences. For a sequence to be retained, a match of at least six nucleotides was required to both a V gene segment and a J gene segment. Rearrangements were called productive when the CDR3 lacked stop codons and stayed in frame with V and J; all others were non-productive. Following IMGT convention, CDR3 was defined as the stretch from the second conserved V-encoded cysteine up to the conserved J-encoded phenylalanine. The earlier analysis of a few hundred of the donors excluded sequences that lacked an unambiguous match to a single V gene segment. In an earlier analysis of around 600 of the donors, V segments were called functional above 56.7% productive rearrangements and were called segregating when the between-donor standard deviation exceeded 5%. A statistical classification framework was developed to diagnose cytomegalovirus status using the catalog of TCR beta chain sequences. In a later analysis, V and J genes were assigned by comparing TCR nucleotide sequences against IMGT/GENE-DB human TR gene sequences. A later analysis assigned CDR3 sequences and most-parsimonious VDJ recombination scenarios with the TCRdist pipeline. In a later analysis, every TCR beta chain was defined by the combination of its CDR3 amino acid sequence and its V-gene family, and reads without a unique V-gene family were dropped. In a later analysis, fewer than 650 highly shared, low-generation-probability nucleotide sequences were removed to address suspected cross-contamination and a sequencing artifact. A later analysis calculated a clonal expansion index for each public chain from normalized within-repertoire ranks of inferred template counts. In a later analysis, generation probabilities were computed with a VDJ recombination model fitted to out-of-frame rearrangements, and the resulting probabilities were checked against IGoR. A later analysis scored TCR-TCR, TCR-HLA and TCR-CMV co-occurrence with hypergeometric tests, applying a repertoire-size bias correction to TCR pairs. In a later analysis, false discovery rates were estimated by permuting HLA or CMV assignments 20 times. A later analysis grouped co-occurring TCRs with DBSCAN, adding TCRdist sequence similarity when clustering within HLA-allele-positive subsets. Co-occurrence clustering excluded repertoires with fewer than 30,000 or more than 120,000 public chains, plus five with anomalous nucleotide sharing. The source is immuneACCESS, and TCRdb retained only in-frame sequences with V and J called. Part of the clones is not carried over; for the studies checked, unresolved V genes explain less than half of this, and the remainder is unexplained. V, J and clone size derive from that table, while D and trimming were established from the DNA sequence. This sample holds 200,000 or so clones; 82% were observed only once. The ten most abundant clones make up 6.5% of the sample.

The sequencing sample was made of PBMCs. This sequence originates from a woman in her forties or fifties in good health and CMV-seropositive. The receptor chain draws on TRBV7-3 and TRBJ1-2; the central 8 bases match TRBD1. The nucleotide sequence reads as follows: TGTGCCAGCAGCTCAGGGGGCGGCTACACCTTC. Its protein is CASSSGGGYTF.